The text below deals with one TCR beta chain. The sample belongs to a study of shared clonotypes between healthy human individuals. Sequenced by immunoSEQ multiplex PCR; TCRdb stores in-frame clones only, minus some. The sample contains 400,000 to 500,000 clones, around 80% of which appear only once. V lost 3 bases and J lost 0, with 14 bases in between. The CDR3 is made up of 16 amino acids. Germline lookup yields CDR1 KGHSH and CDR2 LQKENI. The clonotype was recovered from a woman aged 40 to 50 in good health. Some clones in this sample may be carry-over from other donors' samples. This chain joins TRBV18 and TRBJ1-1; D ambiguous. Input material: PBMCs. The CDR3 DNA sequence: TGTGCCAGCTCACCGGCCGTTTCAGGCATGAACACTGAAGCTTTCTTT. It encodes CASSPAVSGMNTEAFF. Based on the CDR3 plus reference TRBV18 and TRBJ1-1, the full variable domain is NAGVMQNPRHLVRRRGQEARLRCSPMKGHSHVYWYRQLPEEGLKFMVYLQKENIIDESGMPKERFSAEFPKEGPSILRIQQVVRGDSAAYFCASSPAVSGMNTEAFFGQGTRLTVV.